These 3 T cell receptor beta chains were all obtained from the same sample, sequenced in a study of CD8+CD57+ T cells in acquired aplastic anemia. The template for TCR beta VDJ and CDR3 sequence profiling was genomic DNA. TCRdb reprocessed the reads via MiXCR and lists one record per CDR3 protein. In the table there are 300,000 or so distinct CDR3 sequences, roughly 53% of which are singletons. The patients chosen for sequencing had shown expansion of CD8+CD57+ cells (detected by flow cytometry). Material: sorted CD4+, CD8+, or CD8+CD57+ T cells (not recorded which) from PBMCs. These receptors came from a human donor with aplastic anemia.

This chain uses TRBV19 with TRBJ1-6, with D possibly TRBD1 on 5 matching bases. The V end lost 5 bases, the J end lost 7 bases, and 21 bases lay between the germline ends. CDR1 LNHDA and CDR2 SQIVND come from the germline V gene (reference sequence). The CDR3 spans 17 residues. The CDR3 loop is CASSRGRGQQKNSPLHF. DNA for the CDR3: TGTGCCAGTAGTCGGGGACGAGGGCAGCAAAAGAATTCACCCCTCCACTTT. Full variable domain (missing parts from reference TRBV19 and TRBJ1-6): DGGITQSPKYLFRKEGQNVTLSCEQNLNHDAMYWYRQDPGQGLRLIYYSQIVNDFQKGDIAEGYSVSREKKESFPLTVTSAQKNPTAFYLCASSRGRGQQKNSPLHFGNGTRLTVT.

Ten or more counts support this clonotype. CDR3 in amino acids: CASSLYKGGRTNEQYF. The DNA of the CDR3 is TGTGCCAGCTCACTTTACAAGGGCGGGAGGACAAACGAGCAGTACTTC. This chain uses TRBV18 with TRBJ2-7; 8 nucleotides agree with TRBD2. CDR3 size: 16 residues. The ends lost 4 bases at V and 5 bases at J; junction bases unmatched: 13. Germline assignment: CDR1 KGHSH and CDR2 LQKENI.

V and J are TRBV7-6 and TRBJ1-5; no definite D call. The CDR3 covers 17 residues. The V and J ends lost 0 bases and 1 base respectively, with 13 bases between them. In germline, CDR1 is SGHVS, CDR2 FNYEAQ. The CDR3 here is CASSLAEVGESNQPQHF. DNA for the CDR3: TGTGCCAGCAGCTTAGCGGAGGTGGGAGAAAGCAATCAGCCCCAGCATTTT.